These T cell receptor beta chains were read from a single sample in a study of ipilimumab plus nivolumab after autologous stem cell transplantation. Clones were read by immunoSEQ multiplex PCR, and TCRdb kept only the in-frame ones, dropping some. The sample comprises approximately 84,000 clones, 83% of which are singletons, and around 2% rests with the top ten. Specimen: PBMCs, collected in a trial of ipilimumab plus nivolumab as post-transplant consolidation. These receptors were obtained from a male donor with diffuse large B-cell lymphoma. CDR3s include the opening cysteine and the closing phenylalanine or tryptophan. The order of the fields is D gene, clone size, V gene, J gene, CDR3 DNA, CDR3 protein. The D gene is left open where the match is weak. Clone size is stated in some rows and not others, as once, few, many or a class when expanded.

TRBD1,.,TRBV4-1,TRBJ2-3,TGCGCCAGCAGCCAAGATAGACAGGGCCCAGATACGCAGTATTTT,CASSQDRQGPDTQYF
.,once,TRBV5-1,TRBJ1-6,TGCGCCAGCAGCTTGGGGGTGCGCAATTCACCCCTCCACTTT,CASSLGVRNSPLHF
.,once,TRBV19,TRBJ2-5,TGTGCCAGTAGTGCCCCGAGGGGCGGGGCCCAAGAGACCCAGTACTTC,CASSAPRGGAQETQYF
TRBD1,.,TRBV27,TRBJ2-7,TGTGCCAGCAGTTTATCCGGGACAGGCCCCTACGAGCAGTACTTC,CASSLSGTGPYEQYF
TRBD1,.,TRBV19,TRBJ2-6,TGTGCCAGTAGTATCGGGACAGGTTCAGGGGCCAACGTCCTGACTTTC,CASSIGTGSGANVLTF
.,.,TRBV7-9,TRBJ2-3,TGTGCCAGCAGCTCACTGTTGGATACGCAGTATTTT,CASSSLLDTQYF
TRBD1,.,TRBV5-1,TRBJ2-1,TGCGCCAGCAGCTTGGGGACAGGGGCCTACAATGAGCAGTTCTTC,CASSLGTGAYNEQFF
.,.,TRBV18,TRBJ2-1,TGTGCCAGCTCACCGCCTGGGTTTGAGGGGATGGGGAATGAGCAGTTCTTC,CASSPPGFEGMGNEQFF
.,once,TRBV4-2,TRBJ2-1,TGTGCCAGCGCCCCGAGGGGAGGGGGCATAGATGAGCAGTTCTTC,CASAPRGGGIDEQFF
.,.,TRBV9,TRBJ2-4,TGTGCCAGCAGCGCTCCCCCGGACGATCGGGCGAACATTCAGTACTTC,CASSAPPDDRANIQYF
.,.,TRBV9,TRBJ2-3,TGTGCCAGCAGCGTAGGACGGTCAGATACGCAGTATTTT,CASSVGRSDTQYF
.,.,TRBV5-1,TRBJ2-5,TGCGCCAGCAGCGTCAACCTAGCGGAGACCCAGTACTTC,CASSVNLAETQYF
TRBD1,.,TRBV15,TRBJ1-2,TGTGCCACCAGCAGAGCCGGGACAGGGGGTAACTATGGCTACACCTTC,CATSRAGTGGNYGYTF
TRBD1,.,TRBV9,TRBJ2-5,TGTGCCAGCGGAAGGGACAGACAGACCCAGTACTTC,CASGRDRQTQYF
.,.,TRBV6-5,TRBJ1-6,TGTGCCAGCAGTTACACCAGAGATTCGTCCCTCCACTTT,CASSYTRDSSLHF
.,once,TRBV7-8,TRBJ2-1,TGTGCCAGCAGCGTCCGACCGGGACTTCCCACAGGGGAGCAGTTCTTC,CASSVRPGLPTGEQFF
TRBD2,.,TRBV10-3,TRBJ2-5,TGTGCCATCAGCCGAAGACTAGCGGAACAAGAGACCCAGTACTTC,CAISRRLAEQETQYF
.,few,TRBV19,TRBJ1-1,TGTGCCAGTACGTCAGGGGCGAGAGCTTTCTTT,CASTSGARAFF
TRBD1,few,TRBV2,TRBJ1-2,TGTGCCAGCAGAGAGACAGGGCCGTATGGCTACACCTTC,CASRETGPYGYTF
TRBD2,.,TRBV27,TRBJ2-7,TGTGCCAGCACGAGGACTAGCGGGGGGGCGTCCTACGAGCAGTACTTC,CASTRTSGGASYEQYF
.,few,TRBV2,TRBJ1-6,TGTGCCAGCACCGGCAGGGTTAATTCACCCCTCCACTTT,CASTGRVNSPLHF
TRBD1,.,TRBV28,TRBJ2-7,TGTGCCAGCAGCTTGGGGACAGGGGACTCCTACGAGCAGTACTTC,CASSLGTGDSYEQYF
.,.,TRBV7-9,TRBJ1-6,TGTGCCAGCAGCGGACGGGACCTTAATTCACCCCTCCACTTT,CASSGRDLNSPLHF
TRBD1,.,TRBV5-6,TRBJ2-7,TGTGCCAGCAGCTTGTTGACAGGGGGGGTTGACGAGCAGTACTTC,CASSLLTGGVDEQYF
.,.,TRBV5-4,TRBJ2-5,TGTGCCAGCAGCTTAGAAGGTAGAGAGACCCAGTACTTC,CASSLEGRETQYF
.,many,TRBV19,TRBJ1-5,TGTGCCAGTAGTCCAGAGGGGTTGAGCAATCAGCCCCAGCATTTT,CASSPEGLSNQPQHF
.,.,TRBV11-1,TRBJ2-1,TGTGCCAGCAGCTTAGTTGGGCGGAGCAATGAGCAGTTCTTC,CASSLVGRSNEQFF
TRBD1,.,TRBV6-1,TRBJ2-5,TGTGCCTGCAGTCCTACGACAGGGACGCAGGGGACCCAGTACTTC,CACSPTTGTQGTQYF
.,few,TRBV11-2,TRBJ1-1,TGTGCCAGCAGCTTAGGGGGTTTTACTGAAGCTTTCTTT,CASSLGGFTEAFF
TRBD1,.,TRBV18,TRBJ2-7,TGTGCCAGCTCGAAAAGGGGACAGGGAAGCTACGAGCAGTACTTC,CASSKRGQGSYEQYF
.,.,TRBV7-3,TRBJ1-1,TGTGCCAGCAGCTCGGGCCCTATTCCGGGGACTGAAGCTTTCTTT,CASSSGPIPGTEAFF
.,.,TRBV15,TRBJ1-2,TGTGCCACCAGCAGAGTTGAGATGGGGGTTAACTATGGCTACACCTTC,CATSRVEMGVNYGYTF
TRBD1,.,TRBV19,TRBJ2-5,TGTGCCAGTAGTATCCGGGACAGGGGTTACCAAGAGACCCAGTACTTC,CASSIRDRGYQETQYF
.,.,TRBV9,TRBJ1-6,TGTGCCAGCAGCGTAGAGGGGTTGGGGCCGAGATATAATTCACCCCTCCACTTT,CASSVEGLGPRYNSPLHF
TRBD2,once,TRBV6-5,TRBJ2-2,TGTGCCAGCCGCCCGGGGGGGAACACCGGGGAGCTGTTTTTT,CASRPGGNTGELFF
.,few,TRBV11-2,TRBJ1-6,TGTGCCAGCAGCTTAGTTCGGCACCAAAATTCACCCCTCCACTTT,CASSLVRHQNSPLHF
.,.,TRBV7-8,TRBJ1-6,TGTGCCAGCAGTGTTCAGGGATACTCCTATAATTCACCCCTCCACTTT,CASSVQGYSYNSPLHF
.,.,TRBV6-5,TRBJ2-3,TGTGCCAGCACTCCTCCCGTGGGCGATACGCAGTATTTT,CASTPPVGDTQYF
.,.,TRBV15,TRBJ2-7,TGTGCCACCAGCAGAGATCGGGCGGGGGAGCAGTACTTC,CATSRDRAGEQYF
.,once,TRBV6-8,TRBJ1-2,TGTGCCAGCAGCTATAGAGCTGCGAGTAGGTATGGCTACACCTTC,CASSYRAASRYGYTF
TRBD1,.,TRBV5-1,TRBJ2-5,TGCGCCAGCAGCGCCGGGACAGGGCCTCCAGAGACCCAGTACTTC,CASSAGTGPPETQYF
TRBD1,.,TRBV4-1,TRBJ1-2,TGCGCCAGCAGCCAAGATCTGACCTACAGGGGACCCTATGGCTACACCTTC,CASSQDLTYRGPYGYTF
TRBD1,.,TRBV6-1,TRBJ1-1,TGTGCCAGCAGCGGCAGGGGGCTATCAGCTGAAGCTTTCTTT,CASSGRGLSAEAFF
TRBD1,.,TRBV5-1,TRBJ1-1,TGCGCCAGCAGCCCGGACAGGTGGTACACTGAAGCTTTCTTT,CASSPDRWYTEAFF
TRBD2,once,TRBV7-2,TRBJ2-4,TGTGCCAGCAGCTCCGGGAGGGGCAAAAACATTCAGTACTTC,CASSSGRGKNIQYF
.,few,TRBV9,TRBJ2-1,TGTGCCAGCAGCGTCACCATACGGGGCAGGGATCGTGAGCAGTTCTTC,CASSVTIRGRDREQFF
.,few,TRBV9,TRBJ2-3,TGTGCCAGCAGCGTCTCGGCAGCACTCACAGATACGCAGTATTTT,CASSVSAALTDTQYF
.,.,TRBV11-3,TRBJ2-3,TGTGCCAGCAGCTTACAAGATACGCAGTATTTT,CASSLQDTQYF
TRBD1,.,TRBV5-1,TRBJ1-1,TGCGCCAGCAGCTGGAGGACAGGGCAGAACACTGAAGCTTTCTTT,CASSWRTGQNTEAFF
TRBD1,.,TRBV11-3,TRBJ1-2,TGTGCCAGCATCACCACCTTGGGAGGGGGCAATATGGGCTACACCTTC,CASITTLGGGNMGYTF
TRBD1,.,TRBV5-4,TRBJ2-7,TGTGCCAGCAGCGCAACCGGGACAGGCTCCTACGAGCAGTACTTC,CASSATGTGSYEQYF
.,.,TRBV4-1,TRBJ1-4,TGCGCCAGCAGCTCACAGGGTCCGCCTAATGAAAAACTGTTTTTT,CASSSQGPPNEKLFF
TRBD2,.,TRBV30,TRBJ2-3,TGTGCCTGGGCGGGCGGGGGGATTGTAAGGACAGATACGCAGTATTTT,CAWAGGGIVRTDTQYF
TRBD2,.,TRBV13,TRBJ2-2,TGTGCCAGCAGCCCGGGAGGCAGGGCCGAGGATGGCGGGGAGCTGTTTTTT,CASSPGGRAEDGGELFF
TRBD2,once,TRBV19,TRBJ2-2,TGTGCCAGTAGTTCCAAGGCGGGGGGGACGAACACCGGGGAGCTGTTTTTT,CASSSKAGGTNTGELFF
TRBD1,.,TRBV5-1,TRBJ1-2,TGCGCCAGCTCGAGGACAGGGGCCTTGGTTGACTATGGCTACACCTTC,CASSRTGALVDYGYTF